The present T cell receptor (beta chain) was sequenced within a study of blood T cell repertoires in COVID-19. Clones were sequenced by immunoSEQ multiplex PCR, and TCRdb holds only the in-frame ones, with some missing. The data hold under 300,000 clones, with 75% to 90% observed a single time. The CDR3 spans 16 residues. Germline V CDR1 and CDR2: MNHNS, SASEGT. V dropped 2 bases and J dropped 2 bases, with 13 bases sitting between them. The chain couples TRBV6-1 to TRBJ1-5, with no clear D. This TCR was sampled from a woman aged 40 to 50 with acute or convalescent COVID-19. The sample taken for sequencing was peripheral blood. CDR3 protein: CASSEPPGGGNQPQHF. CDR3 in DNA: TGTGCCAGCAGTGAACCCCCGGGAGGAGGCAATCAGCCCCAGCATTTT.